This TCR beta chain was observed in a study of human T cells and chemical hapten exposure. General observations from the study: Donors, who had alopecia, may show an immune response that differs from healthy people's.

Remarks on this clonotype: Its antigen is not known. One junction end disagrees with the germline gene, perhaps due to a read error.

The germline gives CDR1 DFQATT, CDR2 SNEGSKA (reference sequence). CDR3 length: 12 residues. TCRdb re-called the RACE reads with MiXCR, one entry per CDR3 protein. Among under 200,000 distinct CDR3 sequences listed, approximately 30% were seen once. The time point denotes: patch test 3, about 24 weeks after DPC sensitization. Treatment given: therapeutic diphenylcyclopropenone sensitization with weekly scalp DPC. The V gene is TRBV20-1, the J gene TRBJ2-5; TRBD1 agrees at 10 bases. This TCR derives from a young woman with alopecia areata. Some clones in this sample may be carry-over from other donors' samples. Sample: whole blood, taken in connection with sensitization to the hapten diphenylcyclopropenone (DPC). In DNA, the CDR3 is TGCAGTGCTAGAGAGCCACCGGGACAGGGGCACTTC. The encoded protein is CSAREPPGQGHF.